The 2 T cell receptor beta chains in this list originate from one sample, sequenced in a study of high-grade serous ovarian cancer treatment subgroups. Tumor samples were obtained before definitive surgery or chemotherapy. Repertoires were generated with immunoSEQ multiplex PCR, while TCRdb's copy carries only in-frame clones and drops some. The repertoire has 30,000 to 40,000 clones, 79% of them found once; the top ten carry 3.1%. The sequenced sample consisted of tumor tissue. The receptor source for this set is a human donor with high-grade serous ovarian cancer.

This sequence joins TRBV5-4 and TRBJ2-5; no clear D gene. This CDR3 comprises 16 residues. From germline, CDR1 is SGHNT and CDR2 YYREEE (reference sequence). V lost 4 bases and J lost 4, with 20 bases in between. The CDR3 bases are TGTGCCAGCAGCCCCCAGGCTCCTCAATTTGGAGAGACCCAGTACTTC. Translating it yields CASSPQAPQFGETQYF.

The sample holds a few counts of this clone. The J gene is TRBJ1-4, the V gene TRBV4-1, with 9 bases aligning to TRBD1. The ends lost 3 bases at V and 7 bases at J; junction bases unmatched: 18. Germline lookup yields CDR1 MGHRA and CDR2 YSYEKL. The CDR3 runs 19 residues. The CDR3 loop is CASSHPQGSRDRVSEKLFF. The CDR3 DNA is TGCGCCAGCAGCCATCCCCAGGGCTCCCGGGACAGGGTTTCTGAAAAACTGTTTTTT.